This is a list of T cell receptor beta chains from one sample in a study of graft-versus-host responses after intestinal transplantation. The antigens of these receptors remain unknown. Using immunoSEQ multiplex PCR, the repertoire was profiled, and TCRdb retains in-frame clones only, with some absent. Of 80,000 to 100,000 clones listed, 90% to 95% are singletons. The sequencing here drew on unstimulated CD4+ T cells sorted from spleen or lymph node cells, taken before transplant. The receptors come from a human donor who was the organ donor for an intestinal transplant. CDR3s include the opening cysteine and the closing phenylalanine or tryptophan. Each record gives: V gene, clone size, D gene, J gene, CDR3 DNA, CDR3 protein. The D gene is left open where the match is weak. Clone size is not always given. Where it is, it says once, few, many or a class for expanded clones.

TRBV30	once	-	TRBJ1-4	TGTGCCGGGGGACACCCCAGGACTGGACGGGAACCTCGACCACTGTTTTTT	CAGGHPRTGREPRPLFF
TRBV5-6	-	-	TRBJ1-5	TGTGCCAGCAGCTATGGACAGATCAATCAGCCCCAGCATTTT	CASSYGQINQPQHF
TRBV27	-	TRBD1	TRBJ2-1	TGTGCCAGCAGCGGACAGGGAGGATCCTACAATGAGCAGTTCTTC	CASSGQGGSYNEQFF
TRBV14	-	TRBD1	TRBJ2-1	TGTGCCAGCAGCCGGAACTACAGGGGCAATGAGCAGTTCTTC	CASSRNYRGNEQFF
TRBV5-4	-	-	TRBJ2-7	TGTGCCAGCAGCTTGGGCTACGAGCAGTACTTC	CASSLGYEQYF
TRBV7-3	-	-	TRBJ2-2	TGTGCCAGCAGCCCCTTCCGGTCGAACACCGGGGAGCTGTTTTTT	CASSPFRSNTGELFF
TRBV30	-	-	TRBJ2-3	TGTGCCTGGAGTGTGGGGGCAGGGAGCACAGATACGCAGTATTTT	CAWSVGAGSTDTQYF
TRBV7-2	-	-	TRBJ1-2	TGTGCCAGCGCCCCCCAGGTGGTTATCCATGGCTACACCTTC	CASAPQVVIHGYTF
TRBV5-4	-	-	TRBJ2-3	TGTGCCAGCAGCTTGCGTATTAGCGGCACAGATACGCAGTATTTT	CASSLRISGTDTQYF
TRBV4-1	-	-	TRBJ1-2	TGCGCCAGCAGCCAAGTTGAAGGGAGGTGGTATGGCTACACCTTC	CASSQVEGRWYGYTF
TRBV18	-	TRBD1	TRBJ2-5	TGTGCCAGCTCACCACGGGACAGGGGAGTGGGGCAAGAGACCCAGTACTTC	CASSPRDRGVGQETQYF
TRBV7-6	once	TRBD2	TRBJ2-1	TGTGCCAGCAGCTCTCTCGGGCAGGGAGGGACGGATGAGCAGTTCTTC	CASSSLGQGGTDEQFF
TRBV4-3	-	-	TRBJ1-1	TGCGCCAGCAGGCAAGCCGGGACACTGAACACTGAAGCTTTCTTT	CASRQAGTLNTEAFF
TRBV30	-	-	TRBJ1-2	TGTGCCTGGAGTGCGGGGGGTTATGGCTACACCTTC	CAWSAGGYGYTF
TRBV18	-	TRBD1	TRBJ2-7	TGTGCCAGCTCACATGGACAGGGAGCCGACGAGCAGTACTTC	CASSHGQGADEQYF
TRBV5-1	-	TRBD2	TRBJ2-3	TGCGCCAGCAGCTTGTTGGCTAGCGGCGGCACAGATACGCAGTATTTT	CASSLLASGGTDTQYF
TRBV30	-	-	TRBJ2-5	TGTGCCTGGAGTGTAAGGGGACTCCCCCGACGGGAGACCCAGTACTTC	CAWSVRGLPRRETQYF
TRBV5-1	once	TRBD1	TRBJ2-7	TGCGCCAGCAGCTTTGGGACAGGTGAGCAGTACTTC	CASSFGTGEQYF
TRBV11-1	-	TRBD2	TRBJ2-5	TGTGCCAGCAGCTTAGCCGCGGGGGGGCCGGAGACCCAGTACTTC	CASSLAAGGPETQYF
TRBV6-1	-	TRBD1	TRBJ1-4	TGTGCCAGCGCACTTCCGGGACAGATTAATGAAAAACTGTTTTTT	CASALPGQINEKLFF
TRBV7-6	once	-	TRBJ2-5	TGTGCCAGCAGCCCCCGTCGAGGGGGGGATAACCAGTACTTC	CASSPRRGGDNQYF
TRBV5-5	-	TRBD1	TRBJ1-6	TGTGCCAGCAGCTTGGCCGCAGGGGGTTTCTCACCCCTCCACTTT	CASSLAAGGFSPLHF
TRBV7-3	-	TRBD2	TRBJ2-3	TGTGCCAGCAGCTTAAGCGGGGGGCGGGGTTGGGACACAGATACGCAGTATTTT	CASSLSGGRGWDTDTQYF
TRBV4-1	few	-	TRBJ1-1	TGCGCCAGCAGCCAACGGTTGAGAGGGATGAACACTGAAGCTTTCTTT	CASSQRLRGMNTEAFF
TRBV7-2	once	TRBD1	TRBJ2-7	TGTGCCAGCAGCTTACGACAGGGTCCCACCTACGAGCAGTACTTC	CASSLRQGPTYEQYF
TRBV12-5	-	TRBD1	TRBJ2-6	TGTGCTAGTGGTTTGGGACAGGGTTATGGGGCCAACGTCCTGACTTTC	CASGLGQGYGANVLTF
TRBV23-1	-	-	TRBJ1-1	TGCGCCAGCACTTCACTTACAGACAGGAACACTGAAGCTTTCTTT	CASTSLTDRNTEAFF
TRBV7-6	-	-	TRBJ2-3	TGTGCCAGCAGCCTCCAATGGGGAGGTACAGATACGCAGTATTTT	CASSLQWGGTDTQYF
TRBV5-1	-	-	TRBJ2-5	TGCGCCAGCAGCAGGGCCGGGGGCCAAGAGACCCAGTACTTC	CASSRAGGQETQYF
TRBV4-3	-	TRBD2	TRBJ2-1	TGCGCCAGCAGCCAACGGAGACTAGCGGGGGCTGAGCAGTTCTTC	CASSQRRLAGAEQFF
TRBV7-3	-	-	TRBJ2-1	TGTGCCAGCAGCTTATCCCCTAACAATGAGCAGTTCTTC	CASSLSPNNEQFF
TRBV5-5	-	TRBD1	TRBJ1-1	TGTGCCAGCAGCTCTGGGGGGACAGGGAACACTGAAGCTTTCTTT	CASSSGGTGNTEAFF
TRBV27	-	-	TRBJ1-6	TGTGCCAGCAGAGGACAGTTTTTTCTTAATTCACCCCTCCACTTT	CASRGQFFLNSPLHF
TRBV14	-	-	TRBJ1-3	TGTGCCAGCAGCCCGGGACTCTCTAACACCATATATTTT	CASSPGLSNTIYF
TRBV9	-	-	TRBJ1-3	TGTGCCAGCAGCGTAGGGTCAGACTCTGGAAACACCATATATTTT	CASSVGSDSGNTIYF
TRBV30	-	-	TRBJ1-1	TGTGCCTGGGGCTCTCCTAGAATGAACACTGAAGCTTTCTTT	CAWGSPRMNTEAFF
TRBV28	-	TRBD1	TRBJ1-2	TGTGCCAGCACACAACAGGGGGCGGCTAACTATGGCTACACCTTC	CASTQQGAANYGYTF
TRBV6-6	-	-	TRBJ1-1	TGTGCCAGCAGTTACTCGTACATGAACACTGAAGCTTTCTTT	CASSYSYMNTEAFF
TRBV6-1	-	TRBD1	TRBJ1-1	TGTGCCAGCAAACTAACAGGGGCGACTGAAGCTTTCTTT	CASKLTGATEAFF
TRBV29-1	-	TRBD1	TRBJ2-1	TGCAGCCCCCTTCGGACAGGGCCGGCCCACAATGAGCAGTTCTTC	CSPLRTGPAHNEQFF
TRBV19	-	-	TRBJ2-3	TGTGCCAGTAGTATAGATCATGCGACTCACGGTACGCAGTATTTT	CASSIDHATHGTQYF
TRBV7-8	-	TRBD1	TRBJ2-2	TGTGCCAGCAGCTTAGTATTCTCGGGACAGGGTTCCACCGGGGAGCTGTTTTTT	CASSLVFSGQGSTGELFF
TRBV5-1	-	TRBD1	TRBJ2-1	TGCGCCAGCAGCCCGGACAGGGAATGGGGTGAGCAGTTCTTC	CASSPDREWGEQFF
TRBV5-1	-	-	TRBJ1-4	TGCGCCAGCAGCACTGGGGCCGGGAATGAAAAACTGTTTTTT	CASSTGAGNEKLFF
TRBV6-5	-	-	TRBJ2-2	TGTGCCAGCAGTTACATCCCTATCACCGGGGAGCTGTTTTTT	CASSYIPITGELFF
TRBV11-2	-	TRBD1	TRBJ1-1	TGTGCCAGCAGCCGGACAGGGAACACTGAAGCTTTCTTT	CASSRTGNTEAFF
TRBV4-1	once	-	TRBJ1-6	TGCGCCAGCAGCCGTCAAGAGGGCAGGTCCTATAATTCACCCCTCCACTTT	CASSRQEGRSYNSPLHF
TRBV30	-	-	TRBJ1-1	TGTGCCTGGGCCTACGCCAACACTGAAGCTTTCTTT	CAWAYANTEAFF
TRBV30	-	-	TRBJ1-3	TGTGCCTGGAGTCTGATGGGGAGCTCTGGAAACACCATATATTTT	CAWSLMGSSGNTIYF
TRBV6-5	-	TRBD1	TRBJ1-1	TGTGCCAGCAAACCCGGGACAGTTAACACTGAAGCTTTCTTT	CASKPGTVNTEAFF
TRBV19	-	-	TRBJ1-6	TGTGCCAGTAGTATAAAGGGTCGACAGCGAAGCTCCTATAATTCACCCCTCCACTTT	CASSIKGRQRSSYNSPLHF
TRBV4-3	once	TRBD1	TRBJ1-5	TGCGCCAGCAGCCAAGATGGGACAGGGAATCAGCCCCAGCATTTT	CASSQDGTGNQPQHF
TRBV29-1	-	-	TRBJ1-1	TGCAGCGTTGAGGTAAGGGGCACCAACACTGAAGCTTTCTTT	CSVEVRGTNTEAFF
TRBV27	-	-	TRBJ1-2	TGTGCCACCTGGACAGCCTTCTATGGCTACACCTTC	CATWTAFYGYTF
TRBV5-6	-	TRBD1	TRBJ1-1	TGTGCCAGCAGCTTGAGGCGGACAGGGGGGGTGGCTTTCTTT	CASSLRRTGGVAFF
TRBV6-1	-	-	TRBJ2-7	TGTGCCAATAGGGGGAACTCCTACGAGCAGTACTTC	CANRGNSYEQYF
TRBV4-3	-	-	TRBJ2-3	TGCGCCAGCAGCCCCAGGGGAGGGCTAAAGCACACAGATACGCAGTATTTT	CASSPRGGLKHTDTQYF